This T cell receptor (beta chain) was identified in a study of blood T cells in healthy people across ages. The use of a sample-barcoded 5' primer and a J-beta primer mix characterized a second PCR of roughly 6 to 11 cycles. TCRdb re-derived calls from the 5' RACE reads in MiXCR, one entry per CDR3 protein. The data contain about 1.5 million distinct CDR3 sequences, less than 45% of them singletons. This clonotype was counted only a few times. The CDR3 spans 16 residues. V was shortened by 0 bases and J by 0 bases, with 13 bases between the two germline ends. Germline V gives CDR1 SGHRS, CDR2 YFSETQ. Sequencing was performed on blood. This clonotype originated in a woman aged 18 to 35 in good health. The chain employs TRBV5-1 and TRBJ2-7, with D possibly being TRBD2 (6 bases). CDR3 residues: CASSLESGSNSYEQYF. CDR3 coding DNA: TGCGCCAGCAGCTTGGAAAGCGGGTCTAACTCCTACGAGCAGTACTTC.